What follows are 11 T cell receptor beta chains derived from one specimen sequenced in a study of T-cell memory formation after mild COVID-19. TCRdb processed the 5' RACE reads anew with MiXCR; each CDR3 protein has one entry. Altogether over 25,000 distinct CDR3 sequences are present, more than 20% being singletons, with the ten largest covering 1.5%. Sequencing was done on a sample of PBMCs or a T cell subset sorted from them (not recorded which). The source is an adult who had mild COVID-19 (a few samples of this study predate the infection). Cell type and time point are not known.

This clonotype has a count of ten or more. J is TRBJ2-6 and V is TRBV6-6; possible D gene TRBD2, 5 bases. The V and J ends lost 7 bases and 4 bases respectively, with 14 bases between them. The CDR3 length is 15 residues. CDR1 and CDR2 (germline): MNHNY, SVGAGI (reference sequence). The CDR3 here is CASTMGVSGANVLTF. The CDR3 nucleotides are TGTGCCAGCACAATGGGAGTTTCCGGGGCCAACGTCCTGACTTTC.

This clonotype has only a few counts. V and J are TRBV5-4 and TRBJ2-1; TRBD1 matches at 8 bases. Germline lookup yields CDR1 SGHNT and CDR2 YYREEE (reference sequence). The CDR3 length is 16 residues. J lost 4 bases, V lost 6 bases, and 12 bases had no gene match. The CDR3 spells CASTNSRTGLYNEQFF. Written as DNA, the CDR3 is TGTGCCAGCACCAACTCCCGGACAGGGTTATACAATGAGCAGTTCTTC.

The rearrangement joins TRBV7-9 to TRBJ2-6; 7 nucleotides align to TRBD1. Germline CDR1 and CDR2: SEHNR and FQNEAQ (reference sequence). CDR3 length: 19 amino acids. After removal of 1 base from V and 1 base from J, the junction contained 10 bases not matched to a gene. This CDR3 is CASSLEGHRGRSGANVLTF. The CDR3 coding sequence is TGTGCCAGCAGCTTAGAAGGTCACAGGGGCAGATCTGGGGCCAACGTCCTGACTTTC.

In this sample, this clonotype turned up many times. The chain employs TRBV12-3 or TRBV12-4 and TRBJ2-7, with TRBD1 matching 10 bases. V lost 5 bases to trimming and J lost 5 bases; unmatched junction nucleotides: 6. The CDR3 loop spans 14 amino acids. DNA for the CDR3: TGTGCCAGCAGTAAGACAGGGGGCCGGAACGAGCAGTACTTC. Translated, it gives CASSKTGGRNEQYF.

This clonotype was detected ten times or more. V and J are TRBV5-1 and TRBJ2-1, with 8 bases identical to TRBD1. CDR3 length equals 13 residues. V trimming: 3 bases; J trimming: 6 bases; junction bases outside the gene matches: 2. Germline V gene lookup returns CDR1 SGHRS and CDR2 YFSETQ. CDR3 sequence (DNA): TGCGCCAGCAGCTCTGGACAGGGCAATGAGCAGTTCTTC. Translated, it gives CASSSGQGNEQFF.

This clonotype came up many times. The chain carries TRBV2 and TRBJ1-5, with TRBD1 as a possible D gene (6 bases). Germline loops: CDR1 SNHLY, CDR2 FYNNEI. The CDR3 runs to 15 residues. Trimming took 5 bases from V and 2 from J, leaving 13 bases between them. CDR3 nucleotides: TGTGCCAGCAGTCCCGACAGGCTCCGCAATCAGCCCCAGCATTTT. Its protein product is CASSPDRLRNQPQHF.

This clonotype was observed many times. The V gene is TRBV7-3, the J gene TRBJ2-1, with D possibly being TRBD2 (5 bases). This CDR3 comprises 15 residues. V was shortened by 1 base and J by 4 bases, with 11 bases between the two germline ends. Germline loops: CDR1 SGHTA, CDR2 FQGTGA. CDR3 sequence reads: CASSLSRGNYNEQFF. The CDR3 nucleotides read TGTGCCAGCAGCTTAAGTCGGGGAAATTACAATGAGCAGTTCTTC.

This clonotype was seen ten or more times. CDR3: CSAPTSESSYNEQFF. Written as DNA, the CDR3 is TGCAGTGCCCCGACTAGCGAGAGCTCCTACAATGAGCAGTTCTTC. This chain connects TRBV20-1 to TRBJ2-1; 8 nucleotides line up with TRBD2. J was trimmed by 0 bases and V by 6 bases; bases with no gene match: 7. CDR1 is DFQATT, CDR2 SNEGSKA, per germline (reference sequence). The CDR3 totals 15 residues.

Many counts were recorded for this clonotype. V usage is TRBV7-8 and J usage is TRBJ2-4; possible D gene TRBD2, 6 bases. V lost 1 base to trimming and J lost 0 bases, with 19 bases between them. This CDR3 is 19 amino acids long. Germline CDR1 reads SGHVS; CDR2 reads FQNEAQ. The CDR3 sequence is CASSLEIGGANVAKNIQYF. The CDR3 nucleotides are TGTGCCAGCAGCTTAGAAATCGGGGGAGCAAACGTAGCCAAAAACATTCAGTACTTC.

This clonotype has at least ten counts. CDR3 nucleotides: TGTGCCAGCAGCTTGGGACAGGGAGGCTATGGCTACACCTTC. Translation: CASSLGQGGYGYTF. This chain joins TRBV7-9 and TRBJ1-2; 9 nucleotides line up with TRBD1. The germline V gene encodes CDR1 SEHNR and CDR2 FQNEAQ (reference sequence). V trimming: 3 bases; J trimming: 4 bases; junction bases outside the gene matches: 3. The CDR3 has 14 residues.

This clonotype was picked up many times. V gene TRBV19 combines with J gene TRBJ2-3, with 8 positions matching TRBD2. The trim removed 4 bases at V and 2 bases at J, leaving 2 bases unmatched. This CDR3 has 14 residues. The germline V gene encodes CDR1 LNHDA and CDR2 SQIVND (reference sequence). CDR3 DNA sequence: TGTGCCAGTAGTAGCGGGAGGCTCACAGATACGCAGTATTTT. It encodes CASSSGRLTDTQYF.